Only a few counts were recorded for the clone carrying this T cell receptor (beta chain). What it binds is unknown. These data are taken from a study of response to subunit inactivated influenza vaccine. Findings and limits, study-wide: Only a handful of new T cells, the authors suggested, are recruited with each seasonal influenza vaccination.

This CDR3 spans 14 amino acids. Trimming removed 0 bases from V and 8 bases from J, with 14 bases in between. Looked up from germline, CDR1 is MNHEY and CDR2 is SVGAGI. TCRdb re-called the RT-PCR reads through MiXCR, storing one row per CDR3 protein. The sample lists 650,000 to 800,000 distinct CDR3 sequences; 14% were seen once. The chain combines TRBV6-5 with TRBJ2-7; D remains unclear. This TCR derives from a man between 50 and 59 years old who received an inactivated influenza vaccine. This sample comprised PBMCs from blood, obtained around two weeks before vaccination. CDR3 bases: TGTGCCAGCAGTTACTCGGGCCAGAATGGGCAGCAGTACTTC. Translation: CASSYSGQNGQQYF.